The 30 T cell receptor beta chains below all came from one sample that was sequenced in a study of T cells in Graves' hyperthyroidism and ophthalmopathy. The TCR beta CDR3 regions underwent amplification using RNA transcripts as the source. With the HTBI primer set, the TCR CDR3 went through a first round of RT-PCR. TCRdb re-called the multiplex PCR reads with MiXCR, one entry per CDR3 protein. The sample contains hundreds of thousands of distinct CDR3 sequences, approximately 15% of which appear only once. The sequencing sample was made of blood. The receptors originated from a woman aged 30 to 39 with Graves' hyperthyroidism.

This clonotype was seen more than once but under ten times. V and J are TRBV20-1 and TRBJ1-1, with D maybe TRBD1 (5 bases). Trimming took 3 bases from V and 3 from J, leaving 14 bases between them. Germline lookup yields CDR1 DFQATT and CDR2 SNEGSKA (reference sequence). The CDR3 covers 14 residues. CDR3 nucleotide sequence: TGCAGTGCTAGGTCCGCAGAAGGGGACACTGAAGCTTTCTTT. This sequence encodes CSARSAEGDTEAFF.

This clonotype was seen repeatedly, ten times or more. The gene calls are TRBV6-1 and TRBJ2-3; D gene unclear. Germline CDR1 MNHNS, CDR2 SASEGT. Trimming took off 1 base at V and 0 bases at J, with 8 bases between the two ends. The CDR3 is 15 amino acids. CDR3: CASSEGAFSTDTQYF. CDR3 coding DNA: TGTGCCAGCAGTGAAGGGGCCTTCAGCACAGATACGCAGTATTTT.

Ten or more counts support this clonotype. The gene calls are TRBV19 and TRBJ1-1; 11 bases map to TRBD1. The V gene's germline CDR1 is LNHDA and CDR2 SQIVND (reference sequence). The CDR3 consists of 16 residues. V trimming: 5 bases; J trimming: 3 bases; junction bases outside the gene matches: 8. DNA of the CDR3: TGTGCCAGTAGTTGGGACAGGGGGTATGGGTACACTGAAGCTTTCTTT. Translating it yields CASSWDRGYGYTEAFF.

This clonotype was counted many times. This chain joins TRBV20-1 and TRBJ2-1, with 9 bases that match TRBD2. V lost 0 bases, J lost 14 bases, and 20 bases stayed unmatched. The germline V gene encodes CDR1 DFQATT and CDR2 SNEGSKA (reference sequence). This CDR3 has 17 amino acids. Here the CDR3 DNA reads TGCAGTGCTAGAGACCCCTTCTTGCGGGAGGGATCCCTGGAGGAGTTCTTC. Amino acid sequence: CSARDPFLREGSLEEFF.

This clonotype was picked up many times. V gene TRBV7-9 combines with J gene TRBJ1-5, with a tentative D call TRBD1 (6 bases). V lost 3 bases and J lost 5, with 11 bases in between. Germline loops: CDR1 SEHNR, CDR2 FQNEAQ (reference sequence). The CDR3 has 14 amino acids. In nucleotides, the CDR3 is TGTGCCAGCAGCTTCACAGGGAAGGATCAGCCCCAGCATTTT. This gives the protein CASSFTGKDQPQHF.

In its sample, this clonotype was seen many times. The chain links TRBV13 to TRBJ2-5; 10 bases align to TRBD2. Trimming at V came to 5 bases and at J to 4 bases, leaving 10 bases not matched to a gene. The CDR3 has 16 amino acids. Germline values: CDR1 PRHDT, CDR2 FYEKMQ (reference sequence). The CDR3 region is CASSPRLAGVGETQYF. The CDR3 DNA reads TGTGCCAGCAGCCCCCGGCTAGCGGGAGTAGGAGAGACCCAGTACTTC.

In this sample, this clonotype turned up many times. The chain uses TRBV15 and TRBJ2-1; 7 bases line up with TRBD2. The V gene's germline CDR1 is LNHNV and CDR2 YYDKDF (reference sequence). The CDR3 runs 14 residues. The V gene end was trimmed by 0 bases and the J gene end by 6 bases; junction bases not matched to a gene: 2. In DNA, the CDR3 is TGTGCCACCAGCAGAGAAGCGGGGTCCAATGAGCAGTTCTTC. Protein product: CATSREAGSNEQFF.

This chain links TRBV6-1 with TRBJ1-5, with D hard to call. Germline V gene data show CDR1 as MNHNS and CDR2 as SASEGT. The CDR3 runs 13 residues. V lost 1 base and J lost 5, with 6 bases in between. As DNA, the CDR3 is TGTGCCAGCAGTGAAGTGGGAGATCAGCCCCAGCATTTT. Translating gives CASSEVGDQPQHF.

This sequence joins TRBV28 and TRBJ1-2, with 9 bases that match TRBD1. This CDR3 contains 13 residues. Losses at the gene ends were 6 bases for V and 6 bases for J; bases not matched to a gene: 5. In germline, CDR1 is MDHEN, CDR2 SYDVKM. The CDR3: CASRRDREDGYTF. The CDR3 DNA reads as TGTGCCAGCAGGAGGGACAGGGAGGATGGCTACACCTTC.

This clonotype has just a few counts. The V and J genes are TRBV18 and TRBJ1-2; possible D gene TRBD1, 6 bases. CDR1 is KGHSH and CDR2 is LQKENI in the germline V gene. The CDR3 sequence is 17 residues long. The ends were cut back, 3 bases at V and 3 bases at J, with 20 bases in the middle. The CDR3 reads CASSPGLPGEGDYGYTF. The DNA for the CDR3 is TGTGCCAGCTCACCCGGCCTGCCAGGGGAAGGGGACTATGGCTACACCTTC.

V gene TRBV12-3 or TRBV12-4 combines with J gene TRBJ2-1; 12 nucleotides line up with TRBD2. The CDR3 consists of 19 residues. J was trimmed by 4 bases and V by 3 bases; bases with no gene match: 13. This chain's CDR3 is CASSFSRLAGVYWYNEQFF. The CDR3 nucleotides are TGTGCCAGCAGTTTCTCGAGACTAGCGGGAGTCTATTGGTACAATGAGCAGTTCTTC.

The rearrangement links TRBV4-2 to TRBJ1-2; 7 bases are shared with TRBD1. This CDR3 is 14 amino acids long. Trimming removed 0 bases from V and 6 bases from J; junction bases left unmatched: 4. Per germline, CDR1 LGHNA and CDR2 YNFKEQ. CDR3 nucleotide sequence: TGTGCCAGCAGCCAAGATCACAGGGGCCATGGCTACACCTTC. It codes for CASSQDHRGHGYTF.

The rearrangement links TRBV20-1 to TRBJ1-4, with 7 bases aligning to TRBD1. The V gene's germline CDR1 is DFQATT and CDR2 SNEGSKA (reference sequence). CDR3 length equals 13 residues. J gave up 5 bases and V 5 bases, and 5 bases lay outside the gene matches. The DNA of the CDR3 is TGCAGTGCTCTAAGACAGGGCAATGAAAAACTGTTTTTT. Translating it yields CSALRQGNEKLFF.

In this sample, this clonotype turned up many times. The chain uses TRBV12-3 or TRBV12-4 and TRBJ2-1; weak D call: TRBD1 (6 bases). The CDR3 is 15 amino acids. Deletions cut 4 bases from V and 2 bases from J, with 12 bases between. CDR3 sequence reads: CASSSGTGTYNEQFF. DNA of the CDR3: TGTGCCAGCAGTTCCGGAACAGGGACCTACAATGAGCAGTTCTTC.

This clonotype was detected many times. The chain carries TRBV27 and TRBJ1-5; no clear D gene. There are 15 residues in the CDR3. Trimming took 0 bases from V and 4 from J, leaving 10 bases between them. Germline V gene lookup returns CDR1 MNHEY and CDR2 SMNVEV (reference sequence). The CDR3 region is CASSLSNSPNQPQHF. CDR3 nucleotide sequence: TGTGCCAGCAGTTTATCGAACAGCCCAAATCAGCCCCAGCATTTT.

With respect to this clonotype: The junction departs from the called germline gene at one end, perhaps through a read error. The chain links TRBV6-1 to TRBJ1-6; the D gene is possibly TRBD1 (6 bases). The CDR3 covers 15 residues. CDR1 MNHNS and CDR2 SASEGT come from the germline V gene. In DNA, the CDR3 is TGTGCCAGCTGTGATTGGGGGCTCTATAATTCACCCCTCCACTTT. This codes for CASCDWGLYNSPLHF.

The sample holds many counts of this clonotype. The chain links TRBV11-2 to TRBJ2-3; D remains ambiguous. Germline V gene lookup returns CDR1 SGHAT and CDR2 FQNNGV. The V and J ends lost 1 base and 4 bases respectively, with 9 bases between them. The CDR3 consists of 14 residues. Written as DNA, the CDR3 is TGTGCCAGCAGCTTAGCCCCGTTCTCAGATACGCAGTATTTT. This gives the protein CASSLAPFSDTQYF.

This clonotype was seen a few times. The chain uses TRBV11-2 and TRBJ2-1; 15 nucleotides agree with TRBD2. Germline trimming cut 9 bases from V and 8 bases from J; bases unmatched to any gene: 17. The CDR3 totals 18 residues. CDR1 is SGHAT, CDR2 FQNNGV, per germline. For the CDR3, the DNA is TGTGCCAGTACCGGGACTAGCGGGAGGAGGTGTATTTGCCATGAGCAGTTCTTC. It specifies CASTGTSGRRCICHEQFF.

The V and J genes are TRBV20-1 and TRBJ2-3; 9 bases map to TRBD2. The V segment lost 6 bases and the J segment 5 bases; nucleotides outside the gene matches: 9. This CDR3 contains 14 residues. Germline V CDR1 and CDR2: DFQATT, SNEGSKA (reference sequence). The CDR3 region has the DNA TGCAGTGCCAGCCCGACGCGGGAGGGAGATACGCAGTATTTT. Translating gives CSASPTREGDTQYF.

This clonotype appeared many times. The chain recombines TRBV11-2 with TRBJ2-7; either TRBD1 or TRBD2 may supply D (5 bases each). V lost 4 bases to trimming and J lost 7 bases, with 14 bases between them. In germline, CDR1 is SGHAT, CDR2 FQNNGV. The CDR3 has 13 amino acids. CDR3 residues: CASSSRDEGEQYF. The DNA of the CDR3 is TGTGCCAGCAGCTCCCGGGACGAGGGGGAGCAGTACTTC.

This chain connects TRBV11-1 to TRBJ2-7; TRBD1 aligns across 7 bases. The J segment lost 9 bases and the V segment lost 6 bases, leaving 8 bases of the junction unmatched. Germline values: CDR1 SGHAT, CDR2 FQDESV (reference sequence). The CDR3 contains 12 residues. The CDR3 loop is CASRGTGAAQYF. The CDR3 DNA is TGTGCCAGCAGAGGAACAGGGGCCGCGCAGTACTTC.

There are many counts of this clonotype. The V call is TRBV20-1, the J call TRBJ2-7; D is possibly TRBD2 (6 bases). V was pared by 4 bases and J by 6 bases, with 13 bases between. Germline CDR1 and CDR2: DFQATT and SNEGSKA (reference sequence). The length of the CDR3 is 12 residues. The CDR3 loop reads CSATLARTEQYF. The DNA for the CDR3 is TGCAGTGCTACTCTAGCGAGAACCGAGCAGTACTTC.

The V call is TRBV6-5, the J call TRBJ2-1, with 12 bases aligning to TRBD2. Germline V gene lookup returns CDR1 MNHEY and CDR2 SVGAGI. J gave up 10 bases and V 4 bases, and 17 bases lay outside the gene matches. The CDR3 length is 18 residues. CDR3 sequence: CASSFILAGGNLAVEQFF. DNA of the CDR3: TGTGCCAGCAGTTTCATACTAGCGGGAGGCAATCTCGCCGTCGAGCAGTTCTTC.

The count of this clonotype is one. V usage is TRBV10-3 and J usage is TRBJ1-6; D is unclear. Germline V gives CDR1 ENHRY, CDR2 SYGVKD. The CDR3 runs 14 residues. V lost 8 bases and J lost 5, with 13 bases in between. CDR3 region: CAIRFEENNSPLHF. CDR3 sequence (DNA): TGTGCCATCCGGTTCGAGGAAAATAATTCACCCCTCCACTTT.

The V gene is TRBV12-3 or TRBV12-4, the J gene TRBJ2-7, with a tentative D call TRBD1 (6 bases). The V end lost 0 bases, the J end lost 2 bases, and 11 bases lay between the germline ends. CDR3 size: 15 residues. This CDR3 reads CASSLAARGPYEQYF. CDR3 bases: TGTGCCAGCAGTTTAGCAGCCAGGGGACCCTACGAGCAGTACTTC.

In regard to this clonotype: This may be a read error, as it is one base from a much larger clone. The rearrangement links TRBV28 to TRBJ2-3, with D unclear. The CDR3 has 13 residues. CDR1 is MDHEN, CDR2 SYDVKM, per germline. The CDR3 DNA follows: TGTGCCGGCAGTTTGGTCAGCAATCGTACGCAGTATTTT. Protein: CAGSLVSNRTQYF.

This clonotype appeared many times. This rearrangement joins TRBV28 to TRBJ1-2, with D hard to call. In germline, CDR1 is MDHEN, CDR2 SYDVKM. This CDR3 has 13 amino acids. Trimming cost V 4 bases and J 8 bases, with 14 bases left between them. The CDR3 bases are TGTGCCAGCAGTTCAGGTTTCCGGTCCGGCTACACCTTC. Translating it yields CASSSGFRSGYTF.

Notes on this clonotype: This may arise from a read error, as a much more abundant clone is one base away. The genes are TRBV28 and TRBJ1-1, with D unclear. CDR1 and CDR2 from the germline V gene are MDHEN and SYDVKM. The CDR3 sequence is 13 residues long. V lost 7 bases, J lost 0 bases, and 9 bases lay in between. CDR3 nucleotides: TGTGCCAGCACCTGGGTCATGAACACTGAAGCTTTCTTT. Its translation is CASTWVMNTEAFF.

Comments on this clonotype: At one end the junction does not follow the germline gene, possibly because of a read error. The chain joins TRBV6-5 to TRBJ2-7; either TRBD1 or TRBD2 may fit D (6 bases each). Germline-derived CDR1 and CDR2 are MNHEY and SVGAGI. This CDR3 comprises 14 residues. The CDR3 sequence: CAGSYGGLTYEQYF. The CDR3 nucleotides read TGTGCCGGCAGTTATGGGGGGCTCACCTACGAGCAGTACTTC.

V usage is TRBV20-1 and J usage is TRBJ1-3, with D unclear. The V gene's germline CDR1 is DFQATT and CDR2 SNEGSKA (reference sequence). This CDR3 has 14 amino acids. V was trimmed by 3 bases and J by 0 bases, leaving 9 bases between them. CDR3 sequence reads: CSASNPSSGNTIYF. Written as DNA, the CDR3 is TGCAGTGCTAGTAACCCAAGCTCTGGAAACACCATATATTTT.